A single sample gave rise to the 6 T cell receptor beta chains below, sequenced in a study of blood T cell repertoires in COVID-19. Profiled with immunoSEQ multiplex PCR; TCRdb holds only in-frame clones, not every one. The sample lists some 120,000 clones, approximately 81% occurring once. Sample: peripheral blood. Source of these receptors: a woman in her 30s who had recovered from COVID-19.

J is TRBJ1-4 and V is TRBV5-6; 9 bases agree with TRBD1. Trimming took 2 bases from V and 5 from J; bases not matched to a gene: 1. CDR1 SGHDT and CDR2 YYEEEE come from the germline V gene. This CDR3 region has 14 residues. The CDR3 DNA sequence: TGTGCCAGCAGCTTCGGGACAGGGAATGAAAAACTGTTTTTT. Its translation is CASSFGTGNEKLFF.

V usage is TRBV5-6 and J usage is TRBJ2-2, with 7 bases matching TRBD2. The CDR3 contains 15 residues. CDR1 is SGHDT and CDR2 is YYEEEE in the germline V gene. Trimming at V came to 4 bases and at J to 5 bases, leaving 8 bases not matched to a gene. CDR3 nucleotides: TGTGCCAGCAGCACAGGACCTAGCGGAACCGGGGAGCTGTTTTTT. As protein: CASSTGPSGTGELFF.

The V call is TRBV24-1, the J call TRBJ2-1, with 7 bases matching TRBD2. Trimming removed 7 bases from V and 5 bases from J; junction bases left unmatched: 7. The CDR3 sequence is 14 residues long. Germline V gene sequence: CDR1 KGHDR, CDR2 SFDVKD. The CDR3 DNA reads TGTGCCACCAGCGCCGGGACTACCAACAATGAGCAGTTCTTC. Protein product: CATSAGTTNNEQFF.

The chain employs TRBV27 and TRBJ1-4, with 8 bases aligning to TRBD1. V trimming: 3 bases; J trimming: 4 bases; junction bases outside the gene matches: 13. Germline CDR1 is MNHEY and CDR2 is SMNVEV (reference sequence). The CDR3 has 18 amino acids. CDR3 protein: CASSFKQGGWGRNEKLFF. The CDR3 coding sequence is TGTGCCAGCAGTTTTAAACAGGGGGGTTGGGGACGTAATGAAAAACTGTTTTTT.

V gene TRBV5-4 combines with J gene TRBJ2-7; D unclear. Trimming took 1 base from V and 2 from J, leaving 13 bases between them. This CDR3 has 15 residues. Germline CDR1 SGHNT, CDR2 YYREEE (reference sequence). CDR3 sequence: CASSLPRARTYEQYF. The CDR3 DNA sequence: TGTGCCAGCAGCTTGCCCCGCGCCAGGACCTACGAGCAGTACTTC.

The CDR3 loop is CASSLVAGMRTGTEAFF. Here the CDR3 DNA reads TGTGCCAGCAGCTTAGTGGCAGGGATGAGAACGGGCACTGAAGCTTTCTTT. The chain combines TRBV7-9 with TRBJ1-1; D perhaps matches TRBD1 (5 bases). The CDR3 has 17 residues. The germline V gene has CDR1 SEHNR and CDR2 FQNEAQ (reference sequence). V was pared by 1 base and J by 4 bases, with 19 bases between.